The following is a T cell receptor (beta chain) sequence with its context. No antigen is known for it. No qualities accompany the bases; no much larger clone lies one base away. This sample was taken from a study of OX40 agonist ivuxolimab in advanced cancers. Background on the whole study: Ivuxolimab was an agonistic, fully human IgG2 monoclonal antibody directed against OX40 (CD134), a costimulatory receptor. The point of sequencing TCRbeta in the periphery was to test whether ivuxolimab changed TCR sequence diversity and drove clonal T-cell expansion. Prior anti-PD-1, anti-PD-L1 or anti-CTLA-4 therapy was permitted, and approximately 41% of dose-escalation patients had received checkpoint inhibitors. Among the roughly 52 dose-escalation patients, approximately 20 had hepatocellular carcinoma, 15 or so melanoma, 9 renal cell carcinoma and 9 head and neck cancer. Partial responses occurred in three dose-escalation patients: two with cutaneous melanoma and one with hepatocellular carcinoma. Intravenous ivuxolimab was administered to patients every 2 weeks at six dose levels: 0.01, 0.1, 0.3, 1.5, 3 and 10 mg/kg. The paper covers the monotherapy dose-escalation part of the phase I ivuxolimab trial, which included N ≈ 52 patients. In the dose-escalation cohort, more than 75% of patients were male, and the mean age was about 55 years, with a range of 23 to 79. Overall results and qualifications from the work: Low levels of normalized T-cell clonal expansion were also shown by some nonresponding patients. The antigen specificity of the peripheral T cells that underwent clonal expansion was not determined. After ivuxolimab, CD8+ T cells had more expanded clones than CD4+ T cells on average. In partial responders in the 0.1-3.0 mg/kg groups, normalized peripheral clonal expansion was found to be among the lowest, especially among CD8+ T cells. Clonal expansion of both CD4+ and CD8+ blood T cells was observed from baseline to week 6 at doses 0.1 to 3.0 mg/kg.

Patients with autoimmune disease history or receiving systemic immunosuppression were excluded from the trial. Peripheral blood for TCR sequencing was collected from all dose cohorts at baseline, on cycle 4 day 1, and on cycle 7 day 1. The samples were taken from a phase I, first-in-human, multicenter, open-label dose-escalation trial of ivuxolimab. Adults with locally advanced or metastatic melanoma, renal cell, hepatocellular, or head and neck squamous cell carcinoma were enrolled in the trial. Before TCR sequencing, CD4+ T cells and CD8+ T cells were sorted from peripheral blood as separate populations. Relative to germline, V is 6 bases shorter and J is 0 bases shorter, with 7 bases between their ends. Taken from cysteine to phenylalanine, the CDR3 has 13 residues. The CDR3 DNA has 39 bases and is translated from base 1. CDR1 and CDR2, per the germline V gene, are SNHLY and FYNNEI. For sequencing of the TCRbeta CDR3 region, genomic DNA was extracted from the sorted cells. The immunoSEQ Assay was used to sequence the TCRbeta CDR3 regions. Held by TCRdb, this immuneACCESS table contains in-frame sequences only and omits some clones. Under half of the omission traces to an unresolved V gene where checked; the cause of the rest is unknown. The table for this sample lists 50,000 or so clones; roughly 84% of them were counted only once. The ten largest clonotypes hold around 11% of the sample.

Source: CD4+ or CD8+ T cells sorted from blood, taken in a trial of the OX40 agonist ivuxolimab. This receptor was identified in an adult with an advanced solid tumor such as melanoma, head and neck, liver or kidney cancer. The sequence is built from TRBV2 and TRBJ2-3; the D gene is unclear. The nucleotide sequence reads TGTGCCAGCAGCCAAATCAGCACAGATACGCAGTATTTT. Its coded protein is CASSQISTDTQYF.